These 4 T cell receptor beta chains were sequenced from one sample in a study of T-cell reconstitution after alpha-beta-depleted transplantation in children. Unique molecular identifiers were used in preparing the TCRbeta library. From the PCR reads, TCRdb called clonotypes with MiXCR, one entry per CDR3 protein. The repertoire has 800,000 to 1,000,000 distinct CDR3 sequences, about 26% of them found once; the top ten carry under 30%. The specimen was PBMCs, mostly from graft donor cells, collected 360 days after TCRalphabeta/CD19-depleted stem cell transplant. The source of these receptors is a boy in the first two years of life who had a stem cell transplant for SCID, so the T cells may come from the graft donor.

This clonotype was counted a few times. This sequence joins TRBV6-1 and TRBJ1-1, with D possibly TRBD1 on 6 matching bases. With 6 bases removed from V and 1 base from J, the gap between germline ends came to 12 bases. In germline, CDR1 is MNHNS, CDR2 SASEGT. The CDR3 loop spans 14 amino acids. The CDR3 region is CASRNHRENTEAFF. The CDR3 nucleotides read TGTGCCAGCAGAAATCACAGGGAGAACACTGAAGCTTTCTTT.

A few counts support this clonotype. The chain couples TRBV20-1 to TRBJ2-3, with D possibly matching TRBD1 (6 bases). This CDR3 is built from 17 residues. Trimming took off 1 base at V and 2 bases at J, with 19 bases between the two ends. Per germline, CDR1 DFQATT and CDR2 SNEGSKA (reference sequence). This CDR3 is CSARVFRGWSSTDTQYF. The CDR3 nucleotides read TGCAGTGCTAGAGTGTTCAGGGGTTGGTCGTCCACAGATACGCAGTATTTT.

V usage is TRBV5-5 and J usage is TRBJ1-1, with D unresolved. Germline V gene sequence: CDR1 SGHKS, CDR2 YYEKEE (reference sequence). V was cut by 1 base and J by 1 base, with 8 bases left in between. The CDR3 runs to 14 residues. CDR3 amino acids: CASSLYRQNTEAFF. CDR3 bases: TGTGCCAGCAGCTTGTACCGTCAGAACACTGAAGCTTTCTTT.

This clonotype showed up just a few times. This chain connects TRBV7-8 to TRBJ1-6, with D perhaps TRBD1 (5 bases). CDR3 length: 15 residues. V lost 5 bases and J lost 12, with 20 bases in between. Germline V gives CDR1 SGHVS, CDR2 FQNEAQ. CDR3 amino acids: CASSPNAGEWIPLHF. Written as DNA, the CDR3 is TGTGCCAGCAGCCCCAATGCGGGGGAGTGGATACCCCTCCACTTT.